Shown below are 30 T cell receptor beta chains from a single sample sequenced in a study of blood T cell repertoires in COVID-19. Using immunoSEQ multiplex PCR, the repertoire was profiled, and TCRdb retains in-frame clones only, with some absent. The table shows tens of thousands of clones, with about 93% occurring only once. Sequencing used peripheral blood. These receptors were obtained from a human donor in a cohort sampled during active COVID-19.

This clone has more than one count but fewer than ten. V gene TRBV9 combines with J gene TRBJ2-7; D gene uncertain. The CDR3 consists of 14 residues. V lost 2 bases and J 2 bases, leaving 11 bases between the germline ends. Per germline, CDR1 SGDLS and CDR2 YYNGEE. In DNA, the CDR3 is TGTGCCAGCAGCGTCAACGGAGCAACCTACGAGCAGTACTTC. Protein: CASSVNGATYEQYF.

The chain has TRBV18 and TRBJ1-2, with TRBD1 matching 8 bases. With V trimmed by 6 bases and J by 3 bases, 6 bases remained unmatched. The CDR3 has 14 residues. CDR1 KGHSH and CDR2 LQKENI come from the germline V gene. The CDR3 nucleotides read TGTGCCAGCTCGGACAGGGAGTTCGACTATGGCTACACCTTC. Its protein product is CASSDREFDYGYTF.

The chain is built from TRBV6-6 and TRBJ2-2; maybe TRBD1 (6 bases). Germline loops: CDR1 MNHNY, CDR2 SVGAGI (reference sequence). This CDR3 is built from 14 residues. V lost 2 bases and J lost 4, with 8 bases in between. The CDR3 region is CASSYQDSTGELFF. Written as DNA, the CDR3 is TGTGCCAGCAGTTACCAGGACAGCACCGGGGAGCTGTTTTTT.

V gene TRBV23-1 combines with J gene TRBJ1-1; a weak D match, TRBD1 (5 bases). TRBV23-1 is treated as an ORF (open reading frame) with a function not yet certain. Trimming removed 1 base from V and 1 base from J, with 16 bases in between. CDR3 size: 17 residues. The CDR3 nucleotides are TGCGCCAGCAGTCAATTCATTTCCGAGGACACGAACACTGAAGCTTTCTTT. Translation: CASSQFISEDTNTEAFF.

The chain uses TRBV7-2 and TRBJ2-5; D might be TRBD2 (6 bases). The germline V and J ends were trimmed by 5 bases and 4 bases, with 14 bases remaining between them. This CDR3 comprises 14 residues. Germline CDR1 reads SGHTA; CDR2 reads FQGNSA. The CDR3 loop reads CASSPAGSRETQYF. CDR3 nucleotide sequence: TGTGCCAGCAGCCCAGCCGGGAGTCGAGAGACCCAGTACTTC. The whole variable domain, remainder taken from reference TRBV7-2 and TRBJ2-5, is GAGVSQSPSNKVTEKGKDVELRCDPISGHTALYWYRQSLGQGLEFLIYFQGNSAPDKSGLPSDRFSAERTGGSVSTLTIQRTQQEDSAVYLCASSPAGSRETQYFGPGTRLLVL.

J is TRBJ1-2 and V is TRBV12-3 or TRBV12-4; TRBD1 aligns across 8 bases. The CDR3 is 13 residues long. Trimming cost V 3 bases and J 7 bases; bases outside gene matches: 4. CDR3 nucleotide sequence: TGTGCCAGCAGTTTTCAGGGGGCAACTGGCTACACCTTC. Protein: CASSFQGATGYTF.

J is TRBJ1-1 and V is TRBV9, with 7 bases that match TRBD1. The V segment lost 4 bases and the J segment 1 base; nucleotides outside the gene matches: 10. From germline, CDR1 is SGDLS and CDR2 YYNGEE. The CDR3 has 16 amino acids. The CDR3 DNA is TGTGCCAGCAGCCAGGGGGGTGGACAGACGAACACTGAAGCTTTCTTT. As protein: CASSQGGGQTNTEAFF.

This chain uses TRBV12-5 with TRBJ1-1; 8 bases line up with TRBD1. This CDR3 spans 15 amino acids. CDR1 and CDR2 (germline): LGHNT, FRNRAP. The trim removed 2 bases at V and 2 bases at J, leaving 4 bases unmatched. The CDR3 DNA reads as TGTGCTAGTGGTTTGTCGGACAGGGAAAACACTGAAGCTTTCTTT. Encoded protein: CASGLSDRENTEAFF.

This clone was counted only a few times. J is TRBJ2-7 and V is TRBV6-5; 8 bases line up with TRBD2. The CDR3 covers 15 residues. Germline values: CDR1 MNHEY, CDR2 SVGAGI. Trimming took 4 bases from V and 2 from J; bases not matched to a gene: 7. CDR3: CASSFERGPTYEQYF. The CDR3 DNA sequence: TGTGCCAGCAGTTTCGAGCGGGGGCCAACCTACGAGCAGTACTTC.

V gene TRBV4-1 combines with J gene TRBJ1-6; D gene ambiguous. This CDR3 contains 15 residues. The ends were cut back, 3 bases at V and 6 bases at J, with 12 bases in the middle. CDR1 and CDR2 from the germline V gene are MGHRA and YSYEKL. The CDR3 is CASSQKDGGNSPLHF. The CDR3, as DNA: TGCGCCAGCAGCCAGAAGGACGGAGGTAATTCACCCCTCCACTTT.

V usage is TRBV4-3 and J usage is TRBJ2-7, with D maybe TRBD1 (5 bases). Trimming pared 3 bases from V and 4 bases from J, leaving 16 bases between. Germline CDR1 LGHNA, CDR2 YSLEER. This CDR3 region has 15 residues. The CDR3 DNA follows: TGCGCCAGCAGCCAGGATCTAAACCAGGGTTACGAGCAGTACTTC. Translation gives CASSQDLNQGYEQYF.

The CDR3 spells CASSLELPDTQYF. CDR3 nucleotides: TGTGCCAGCAGCTTAGAGCTGCCAGATACGCAGTATTTT. This rearrangement joins TRBV7-6 to TRBJ2-3; no definite D call. The CDR3 has 13 residues. Germline V gene sequence: CDR1 SGHVS, CDR2 FNYEAQ. Deletions cut 1 base from V and 4 bases from J, with 6 bases between.

The V gene is TRBV5-1, the J gene TRBJ1-4; 11 bases fit TRBD1. The CDR3 contains 15 residues. Germline CDR1 SGHRS, CDR2 YFSETQ. With V trimmed by 0 bases and J by 8 bases, 3 bases remained unmatched. This CDR3 reads CASSLGGTGGEKLFF. CDR3 bases: TGCGCCAGCAGCTTGGGTGGGACAGGGGGAGAAAAACTGTTTTTT.

This rearrangement joins TRBV10-3 to TRBJ2-3; a possible D gene is TRBD1 (6 bases). The germline V and J ends were trimmed by 2 bases and 1 base, with 10 bases remaining between them. CDR1 is ENHRY and CDR2 is SYGVKD in the germline V gene. The CDR3 sequence is 15 residues long. The CDR3 coding sequence is TGTGCCATCAGTGAGGGGCAGGGGCGCACAGATACGCAGTATTTT. Its protein is CAISEGQGRTDTQYF.

The chain couples TRBV5-1 to TRBJ2-7; 7 nucleotides match TRBD1. Germline CDR1 is SGHRS and CDR2 is YFSETQ. V shed 0 bases, J shed 5 bases, and the junction held 5 bases outside the gene matches. This CDR3 comprises 14 residues. The DNA of the CDR3 is TGCGCCAGCAGCTTGGAGGGGGCGATTCACGAGCAGTACTTC. This encodes CASSLEGAIHEQYF.

The chain joins TRBV29-1 to TRBJ2-5; 8 nucleotides align to TRBD2. Germline V gene data show CDR1 as SQVTM and CDR2 as ANQGSEA. This CDR3 has 15 residues. V dropped 6 bases and J dropped 5; count of bases not matched to a gene: 14. The CDR3 DNA follows: TGCAGCGTCAACAAATTAGCGGGGCAGGGGGAGACCCAGTACTTC. This encodes CSVNKLAGQGETQYF.

V usage is TRBV5-6 and J usage is TRBJ2-2; 10 positions agree with TRBD1. After removal of 6 bases from V and 4 bases from J, the junction contained 9 bases not matched to a gene. The CDR3 has 16 residues. In germline, CDR1 is SGHDT, CDR2 YYEEEE. This CDR3 reads CASIHGGQGITGELFF. CDR3 in DNA: TGTGCCAGCATCCACGGGGGACAGGGGATCACCGGGGAGCTGTTTTTT. Drawing the rest from reference TRBV5-6 and TRBJ2-2, the complete variable domain is DAGVTQSPTHLIKTRGQQVTLRCSPKSGHDTVSWYQQALGQGPQFIFQYYEEEERQRGNFPDRFSGHQFPNYSSELNVNALLLGDSALYLCASIHGGQGITGELFFGEGSRLTVL.

V is TRBV2 and J is TRBJ2-3, with 13 bases lining up with TRBD2. The CDR3 runs 16 residues. V lost 4 bases and J lost 6; bases outside the gene matches: 7. Germline loops: CDR1 SNHLY, CDR2 FYNNEI. CDR3 DNA: TGTGCCAGCAGTGTAACTAGCGGGGGGGCCTCGGATACGCAGTATTTT. Its protein product is CASSVTSGGASDTQYF.

The chain employs TRBV28 and TRBJ2-3; TRBD2 aligns across 11 bases. The germline V gene has CDR1 MDHEN and CDR2 SYDVKM. J gave up 10 bases and V 2 bases, and 11 bases lay outside the gene matches. The CDR3 loop spans 16 amino acids. CDR3 bases: TGTGCCAGCAGTTTAAATAGCGGGGGGGCCGGTCTTTCGCAGTATTTT. Translated: CASSLNSGGAGLSQYF.

This clone was detected only a few times. The rearrangement joins TRBV19 to TRBJ1-2, with 9 bases matching TRBD1. Germline trimming cut 9 bases from V and 4 bases from J; bases unmatched to any gene: 9. This CDR3 is 14 amino acids long. Germline CDR1 LNHDA, CDR2 SQIVND (reference sequence). CDR3 region: CARWRQGVIYGYTF. The CDR3 coding sequence is TGTGCCAGATGGAGACAGGGGGTGATCTATGGCTACACCTTC.

The chain employs TRBV21-1 and TRBJ2-7; the tabulated D call, TRBD2, remains unverified against the DNA. TRBV21-1 is a pseudogene locus. This CDR3 contains 15 residues. The CDR3 loop is CASSKGTGERGEQYF. The CDR3 coding sequence is TGTGCCAGCAGCAAAGGAACCGGCGAGCGGGGGGAGCAGTACTTC.

J is TRBJ1-1 and V is TRBV21-1; TRBD1 is the table's D call, not checked against the DNA. TRBV21-1 is listed as a pseudogene. The CDR3 has 16 residues. The CDR3: CASSKLPPGGETEAFF. The CDR3 DNA sequence: TGTGCCAGCAGCAAACTGCCACCAGGGGGAGAGACTGAAGCTTTCTTT.

This clone was found a few times. CDR3 amino acids: CASTMYGGTGNTIYF. DNA for the CDR3: TGTGCCAGCACCATGTACGGGGGTACAGGAAACACCATATATTTT. The gene calls are TRBV27 and TRBJ1-3; a weak D match, TRBD1 (5 bases). Between the trimmed V and J ends, which lost 7 bases and 4 bases, there was a span of 17 bases. Germline CDR1 and CDR2: MNHEY and SMNVEV (reference sequence). The CDR3 sequence is 15 residues long.

This clone came up once. CDR3 region: CASSLGTSGQFF. The CDR3 region has the DNA TGTGCCAGCAGCTTAGGCACTAGCGGGCAGTTCTTC. The V call is TRBV11-3, the J call TRBJ2-1, with 8 bases fitting TRBD2. The V and J ends lost 1 base and 12 bases, in that order; junction bases with no gene match: 2. Germline assignment: CDR1 SGHNT and CDR2 YENEEA. CDR3 size: 12 residues. Using reference TRBV11-3 and TRBJ2-1 for the parts outside the CDR3, the full variable domain is EAGVVQSPRYKIIEKKQPVAFWCNPISGHNTLYWYLQNLGQGPELLIRYENEEAVDDSQLPKDRFSAERLKGVDSTLKIQPAELGDSAVYLCASSLGTSGQFFGPGTRLTVL.

The genes are TRBV11-2 and TRBJ2-1; possible D gene TRBD1, 5 bases. Germline V gene sequence: CDR1 SGHAT, CDR2 FQNNGV. Trimming removed 1 base from V and 13 bases from J, with 14 bases in between. CDR3 length: 13 amino acids. CDR3 DNA: TGTGCCAGCAGCTTAGGAACCAGACAGATACAGTTCTTC. This gives the protein CASSLGTRQIQFF.

The chain carries TRBV6-2 or TRBV6-3 and TRBJ2-2; TRBD1 matches 7 bases. The CDR3 length is 15 residues. Germline lookup yields CDR1 MNHEY and CDR2 SVGEGT. The V segment lost 6 bases and the J segment 9 bases; nucleotides outside the gene matches: 13. CDR3 sequence: CASSRQGLKIRELFF. In DNA form, the CDR3 reads TGTGCCAGCAGCCGACAGGGTCTTAAAATCCGGGAGCTGTTTTTT.

This sequence joins TRBV29-1 and TRBJ1-3, with D possibly matching TRBD1 (6 bases). The germline gives CDR1 SQVTM, CDR2 ANQGSEA. Trimming cost V 4 bases and J 4 bases, with 11 bases left between them. The CDR3 is 13 residues long. The CDR3 sequence: CSVATGSGNTIYF. As DNA, the CDR3 is TGCAGCGTTGCTACAGGGTCAGGAAACACCATATATTTT.

The chain is built from TRBV18 and TRBJ1-1, with TRBD1 matching 10 bases. The ends lost 6 bases at V and 0 bases at J; junction bases unmatched: 10. The CDR3 is 17 amino acids. The germline gives CDR1 KGHSH, CDR2 LQKENI. The CDR3 sequence is CASSQGQGGRLNTEAFF. In DNA form, the CDR3 reads TGTGCCAGCTCGCAAGGACAGGGGGGCCGTTTGAACACTGAAGCTTTCTTT.

CDR3 amino acids: CATAGGLAGGQFF. The CDR3 region has the DNA TGTGCCACCGCCGGGGGGCTAGCGGGGGGTCAGTTCTTC. This chain joins TRBV28 and TRBJ2-1; 11 bases match TRBD2. Germline values: CDR1 MDHEN, CDR2 SYDVKM. There are 13 residues in the CDR3. J was trimmed by 13 bases and V by 10 bases; bases with no gene match: 12.

The chain combines TRBV24-1 with TRBJ2-6; tentatively, D is TRBD1 (5 bases). The ends were cut back, 5 bases at V and 0 bases at J, with 13 bases in the middle. Germline V CDR1 and CDR2: KGHDR, SFDVKD. CDR3 length: 17 amino acids. CDR3 DNA: TGTGCCACCAGTGCGGCAGGGCCCTTCTCTGGGGCCAACGTCCTGACTTTC. Translated: CATSAAGPFSGANVLTF.